Below are 28 T cell receptor beta chains sequenced from a single sample in a study of blood T cell repertoires in COVID-19 (dated by TCRdb to 2020 to 2021). The protocol used for the library was the immunoSEQ multiplex PCR assay. Not all clones reach the TCRdb copy of this immuneACCESS table, which keeps in-frame sequences only. Checked studies attribute under half of the gap to unresolved V genes and leave the rest unexplained. This sample has roughly 430,000 clones in its table, and approximately 85% of those were observed once. More than 2% of the sample is held by the ten biggest clonotypes. The sequencing sample was made of PBMCs or T cells enriched from blood (not recorded which). These receptors all come from a woman aged 35 to 49 with acute COVID-19.

The chain joins TRBV6-5 to TRBJ2-7, with 9 bases matching TRBD1. Germline CDR1 MNHEY, CDR2 SVGAGI. This CDR3 contains 14 residues. The V segment lost 3 bases and the J segment 6 bases; nucleotides outside the gene matches: 6. The CDR3, as DNA: TGTGCCAGCAGTTATGCCGGGACAGGGTCCGAGCAGTACTTC. Translated: CASSYAGTGSEQYF.

This rearrangement joins TRBV10-3 to TRBJ2-2; D is possibly TRBD2 (6 bases). V was trimmed by 6 bases and J by 7 bases, leaving 9 bases between them. Germline loops: CDR1 ENHRY, CDR2 SYGVKD. The CDR3 is 12 residues long. CDR3 nucleotides: TGTGCCATCAGGCCGGGAGACGGGGAGCTGTTTTTT. Translated, it gives CAIRPGDGELFF.

The chain combines TRBV15 with TRBJ1-1; D unclear. The germline CDR1 and CDR2 sequences are LNHNV and YYDKDF (reference sequence). This CDR3 spans 13 amino acids. V dropped 8 bases and J dropped 11 bases, with 21 bases sitting between them. CDR3 amino acids: CATGRGGVPAAFF. CDR3 bases: TGTGCCACCGGAAGAGGCGGGGTCCCCGCGGCTTTCTTT.

The chain combines TRBV25-1 with TRBJ2-6; no clear D. V was trimmed by 4 bases and J by 5 bases, leaving 12 bases between them. Germline assignment: CDR1 MGHDK and CDR2 SYGVNS. The CDR3 sequence is 15 residues long. The CDR3 nucleotides read TGTGCCAGCAGTGCCTTCAATTCTAGGGCCAACGTCCTGACTTTC. Translated, it gives CASSAFNSRANVLTF. The full variable domain, in which reference TRBV25-1 and TRBJ2-6 provide the parts outside the CDR3, is EADIYQTPRYLVIGTGKKITLECSQTMGHDKMYWYQQDPGMELHLIHYSYGVNSTEKGDLSSESTVSRIRTEHFPLTLESARPSHTSQYLCASSAFNSRANVLTFGAGSRLTVL.

V and J are TRBV27 and TRBJ2-5; no firm D call. Between the trimmed V and J ends, which lost 0 bases and 2 bases, there was a span of 7 bases. This CDR3 has 14 residues. Germline V gene data show CDR1 as MNHEY and CDR2 as SMNVEV (reference sequence). In nucleotides, the CDR3 is TGTGCCAGCAGTTTATCGCACAGTCAAGAGACCCAGTACTTC. Translating gives CASSLSHSQETQYF.

The rearrangement joins TRBV15 to TRBJ1-5, with D hard to call. The CDR3 sequence is 15 residues long. V was trimmed by 0 bases and J by 2 bases, leaving 8 bases between them. CDR1 and CDR2 from the germline V gene are LNHNV and YYDKDF (reference sequence). Here the CDR3 reads CATSRENSGNQPQHF. The CDR3 bases are TGTGCCACCAGCAGAGAGAACAGTGGCAATCAGCCCCAGCATTTT. Full variable domain (remainder filled in from reference TRBV15 and TRBJ1-5): DAMVIQNPRYQVTQFGKPVTLSCSQTLNHNVMYWYQQKSSQAPKLLFHYYDKDFNNEADTPDNFQSRRPNTSFCFLDIRSPGLGDTAMYLCATSRENSGNQPQHFGDGTRLSIL.

This clone was picked up a small number of times. This chain links TRBV9 with TRBJ1-5, with TRBD1 matching 7 bases. Unmatched junction bases numbered 8, after V lost 3 bases and J lost 2 bases. Germline V CDR1 and CDR2: SGDLS, YYNGEE. CDR3 size: 16 residues. In DNA form, the CDR3 reads TGTGCCAGCAGCGCCATTACAGGGGAGGGCAATCAGCCCCAGCATTTT. Protein sequence: CASSAITGEGNQPQHF. The whole variable domain, remainder taken from reference TRBV9 and TRBJ1-5, is DSGVTQTPKHLITATGQRVTLRCSPRSGDLSVYWYQQSLDQGLQFLIQYYNGEERAKGNILERFSAQQFPDLHSELNLSSLELGDSALYFCASSAITGEGNQPQHFGDGTRLSIL.

This chain links TRBV27 with TRBJ1-1; no clear D gene. Between the trimmed V and J ends, which lost 3 bases and 1 base, there was a span of 12 bases. The CDR3 is made up of 15 amino acids. Germline values: CDR1 MNHEY, CDR2 SMNVEV (reference sequence). As DNA, the CDR3 is TGTGCCAGCAGTTTGACCCCGGGTGGGAACACTGAAGCTTTCTTT. Translation gives CASSLTPGGNTEAFF.

This sequence joins TRBV5-1 and TRBJ1-1; 12 bases line up with TRBD1. The CDR3 has 15 residues. V was pared by 2 bases and J by 6 bases, with 5 bases of the junction left unmatched. Germline CDR1 SGHRS, CDR2 YFSETQ. CDR3 bases: TGCGCCAGCAGCTTTTCCGGGACAGGGGGCTCTGAAGCTTTCTTT. Its protein is CASSFSGTGGSEAFF.

The chain uses TRBV30 and TRBJ1-5; D is perhaps TRBD1 (5 bases). V lost 2 bases and J lost 6, with 8 bases in between. Per the germline V gene, CDR1 is GTSNPN and CDR2 is SVGIG (reference sequence). The CDR3 has 12 amino acids. The CDR3 loop is CAWSRGGQPQHF. The CDR3 region has the DNA TGTGCCTGGAGTCGGGGGGGTCAGCCCCAGCATTTT.

This sequence joins TRBV27 and TRBJ1-5; D is perhaps TRBD1 (5 bases). The CDR3 is 14 amino acids. CDR1 is MNHEY and CDR2 is SMNVEV in the germline V gene (reference sequence). The V gene lost 2 bases and the J gene lost 4 bases, with 9 bases spanning the gap. The CDR3 spells CASSLPGLNQPQHF. The CDR3 DNA reads as TGTGCCAGCAGTTTACCAGGGCTAAATCAGCCCCAGCATTTT.

The chain is built from TRBV4-1 and TRBJ2-7, with 8 bases lining up with TRBD2. V shed 1 base and J 7 bases; nucleotides not matched to a gene: 9. This CDR3 has 15 amino acids. Germline V gene lookup returns CDR1 MGHRA and CDR2 YSYEKL. This CDR3 reads CASSQVFSGGREQYF. Here the CDR3 DNA reads TGCGCCAGCAGCCAAGTTTTCAGCGGGGGAAGGGAGCAGTACTTC.

The J gene is TRBJ1-2, the V gene TRBV27; D is possibly TRBD1 (6 bases). Germline values: CDR1 MNHEY, CDR2 SMNVEV (reference sequence). The CDR3 has 13 amino acids. With 4 bases removed from V and 7 bases from J, the gap between germline ends came to 13 bases. CDR3 protein: CASSSTGPFGYTF. For the CDR3, the DNA is TGTGCCAGCAGTTCCACAGGGCCCTTTGGCTACACCTTC.

The chain combines TRBV2 with TRBJ2-5; 7 bases are a match to TRBD2. With 4 bases clipped from V and 1 base from J, the junction kept 6 bases outside the gene matches. The CDR3 has 15 residues. Germline assignment: CDR1 SNHLY and CDR2 FYNNEI. CDR3 in DNA: TGTGCCAGCAGTGGGTTGCGGGGGACCCAAGAGACCCAGTACTTC. It specifies CASSGLRGTQETQYF.

The table lists this clone with a few counts. The chain carries TRBV6-5 and TRBJ2-7, with TRBD1 matching 7 bases. Germline values: CDR1 MNHEY, CDR2 SVGAGI. The CDR3 contains 14 residues. With V trimmed by 2 bases and J by 3 bases, 4 bases remained unmatched. CDR3 region: CASSYPSGGYEQYF. The CDR3 nucleotides read TGTGCCAGCAGTTACCCGTCAGGGGGCTACGAGCAGTACTTC.

CDR3: CASSYLRTAGTDTQYF. CDR3 nucleotides: TGTGCCAGCAGTTACCTCCGGACTGCCGGCACAGATACGCAGTATTTT. This rearrangement joins TRBV11-2 to TRBJ2-3, with D tentatively TRBD2 (5 bases). The germline CDR1 and CDR2 sequences are SGHAT and FQNNGV. With 6 bases removed from V and 1 base from J, the gap between germline ends came to 17 bases. This CDR3 contains 16 residues. The full variable domain, its missing parts supplied by reference TRBV11-2 and TRBJ2-3, is EAGVAQSPRYKIIEKRQSVAFWCNPISGHATLYWYQQILGQGPKLLIQFQNNGVVDDSQLPKDRFSAERLKGVDSTLKIQPAKLEDSAVYLCASSYLRTAGTDTQYFGPGTRLTVL.

The J gene is TRBJ1-1, the V gene TRBV10-1, with 7 bases identical to TRBD1. The CDR3 covers 15 residues. V shed 5 bases, J shed 4 bases, and the junction held 10 bases outside the gene matches. CDR1 is WNHNN and CDR2 is SYGVQD in the germline V gene (reference sequence). In DNA, the CDR3 is TGCGCCAGCAGTAAAGGGGACAGCAGAGGCACTGAAGCTTTCTTT. Its protein product is CASSKGDSRGTEAFF.

The chain employs TRBV19 and TRBJ2-1; a weak D match, TRBD2 (6 bases). Looked up from germline, CDR1 is LNHDA and CDR2 is SQIVND (reference sequence). The germline V and J ends were trimmed by 7 bases and 7 bases, with 20 bases remaining between them. This CDR3 is 15 amino acids long. The CDR3 coding sequence is TGTGCCAGTACCGACCCGGGGGATCTGCTTAATGAGCAGTTCTTC. Amino acid sequence: CASTDPGDLLNEQFF.

V and J are TRBV20-1 and TRBJ2-7; 8 nucleotides agree with TRBD2. The CDR3 runs to 14 residues. V lost 3 bases, J lost 2 bases, and 6 bases stayed unmatched. The germline V gene encodes CDR1 DFQATT and CDR2 SNEGSKA (reference sequence). The DNA of the CDR3 is TGCAGTGCTAGTAGGGCGGGGGGCGCCTACGAGCAGTACTTC. As protein: CSASRAGGAYEQYF.

CDR3 coding DNA: TGTGCCACCAGTGCCCTGACAGGCACGAACACCGGGGAGCTGTTTTTT. Translation: CATSALTGTNTGELFF. The chain employs TRBV24-1 and TRBJ2-2, with D maybe TRBD1 (6 bases). The CDR3 covers 16 residues. CDR1 is KGHDR, CDR2 SFDVKD, per germline. The V end was cut by 5 bases, the J end by 0 bases, with 12 bases between.

V usage is TRBV5-8 and J usage is TRBJ2-7, with TRBD1 as a possible D gene (6 bases). Looked up from germline, CDR1 is SGHTS and CDR2 is YDEGEE. Trimming removed 2 bases from V and 3 bases from J, with 9 bases in between. This CDR3 region has 13 residues. The CDR3 bases are TGTGCCAGCAGCTTCAGGGGAAACTACGAGCAGTACTTC. This translates into CASSFRGNYEQYF.

The sample holds many counts of this clone. The chain carries TRBV2 and TRBJ1-1; D possibly corresponds to TRBD1 (6 bases). The germline V and J ends were trimmed by 4 bases and 2 bases, with 11 bases remaining between them. Germline-derived CDR1 and CDR2 are SNHLY and FYNNEI. The CDR3 loop spans 14 amino acids. CDR3 in DNA: TGTGCCAGCAGTGGACTACAGGGTAACACTGAAGCTTTCTTT. Its protein is CASSGLQGNTEAFF.

J is TRBJ2-3 and V is TRBV19; 7 bases align to TRBD2. There are 14 residues in the CDR3. V was pared by 10 bases and J by 2 bases, with 9 bases of the junction left unmatched. Germline V CDR1 and CDR2: LNHDA, SQIVND (reference sequence). CDR3: CATTQAGDTDTQYF. As DNA, the CDR3 is TGTGCCACCACCCAGGCGGGGGACACAGATACGCAGTATTTT.

The chain joins TRBV6-5 to TRBJ2-7; 8 bases are a match to TRBD1. The CDR3 covers 15 residues. CDR1 is MNHEY, CDR2 SVGAGI, per germline. The V and J ends lost 5 bases and 3 bases, in that order; junction bases with no gene match: 9. CDR3 loop: CASSPGQVPYYEQYF. The CDR3 DNA is TGTGCCAGCAGTCCGGGACAGGTTCCCTACTACGAGCAGTACTTC.

This chain links TRBV11-3 with TRBJ2-1, with 8 bases that match TRBD1. V was clipped by 1 base and J by 10 bases; unmatched bases: 3. The germline V gene has CDR1 SGHNT and CDR2 YENEEA. There are 13 residues in the CDR3. In DNA form, the CDR3 reads TGTGCCAGCAGCTTAGGCGGACAGGGCGAGCAGTTCTTC. Residues: CASSLGGQGEQFF.

The chain recombines TRBV7-8 with TRBJ2-3, with D possibly matching TRBD2 (6 bases). CDR3 length equals 16 residues. CDR1 and CDR2 from the germline V gene are SGHVS and FQNEAQ. Trimming cost V 1 base and J 2 bases, with 13 bases left between them. The CDR3 spells CASSLGGLTNTDTQYF. CDR3 coding DNA: TGTGCCAGCAGCTTAGGTGGACTAACCAACACAGATACGCAGTATTTT.

As for this clone: Other DNA sequences within the sample encode an identical CDR3. The chain recombines TRBV18 with TRBJ2-5; a possible D gene is TRBD2 (5 bases). The V end was cut by 3 bases, the J end by 5 bases, with 10 bases between. Germline values: CDR1 KGHSH, CDR2 LQKENI. This CDR3 region has 13 residues. The CDR3 spells CASSPPSGETQYF. The CDR3, as DNA: TGTGCCAGCTCACCTCCTTCGGGGGAGACCCAGTACTTC.

J is TRBJ2-7 and V is TRBV5-1; 11 bases match TRBD2. The CDR3 is made up of 14 amino acids. In germline, CDR1 is SGHRS, CDR2 YFSETQ. The trim removed 3 bases at V and 6 bases at J, leaving 5 bases unmatched. CDR3 bases: TGCGCCAGCAGCTCCCTAGCGGGGGGAGGCGAGCAGTACTTC. Translating it yields CASSSLAGGGEQYF.